This TCR beta chain comes out of a study of shared clonotypes between healthy human individuals. CD4+ cells yielded CD45RA+ naive and CD45RA-negative memory subsets. Under the authors' procedure: Sequence data from immunoSEQ were junction-only and lacked quality scores; consequently, filtering differed. Here immunoSEQ multiplex PCR was the method, and the copy in TCRdb shows in-frame clones only, minus some. The V and J calls and the clone size are those of that table, but D and trimming were determined from the DNA. Of about 2.3 million clones listed, over 85% are singletons. The sequence came from a young man in good health. Some clones in this sample may be carry-over from other donors' samples. The sequenced material came from naive CD4+ T cells from PBMCs. The subset is: CD45RA+ positively selected.

The CDR3 region is CASSRRATGAGGLSYEQYF. CDR3 nucleotides: TGTGCCAGCAGCCGCCGTGCGACAGGCGCGGGAGGACTTTCCTACGAGCAGTACTTC. The chain combines TRBV7-2 with TRBJ2-7; 8 bases line up with TRBD2. The germline gives CDR1 SGHTA, CDR2 FQGNSA. V dropped 5 bases and J dropped 1; count of bases not matched to a gene: 19. The CDR3 is 19 residues long.